The 13 T cell receptor beta chains reported below all come from one sample, sequenced in a study of response to subunit inactivated influenza vaccine. TCRdb called the RT-PCR reads again in MiXCR, with one record for every CDR3 protein. The repertoire consists of roughly 780,000 distinct CDR3 sequences, with less than 20% occurring once and the leading ten covering approximately 11%. The material sequenced was PBMCs from blood, taken roughly 5 days after vaccination. The source is a man aged 45 to 65 who received an inactivated influenza vaccine.

The genes are TRBV18 and TRBJ2-7, with D tentatively TRBD1 (5 bases). CDR3 length: 14 residues. Trimming shortened V by 0 bases and J by 2 bases, and 8 bases separated the two germline ends. The germline V gene has CDR1 KGHSH and CDR2 LQKENI. The CDR3 DNA sequence: TGTGCCAGCTCACCACCGGGGCGGACCTACGAGCAGTACTTC. Translation: CASSPPGRTYEQYF.

The rearrangement joins TRBV7-2 to TRBJ2-7, with TRBD1 as a possible D gene (8 bases). This CDR3 has 14 amino acids. Between the trimmed V and J ends, which lost 5 bases and 2 bases, there was a span of 13 bases. Per germline, CDR1 SGHTA and CDR2 FQGNSA. CDR3 in amino acids: CASSKQGGTYEQYF. CDR3 nucleotides: TGTGCCAGCAGCAAACAGGGGGGGACCTACGAGCAGTACTTC.

This clonotype has just a few counts. CDR3 nucleotides: TGTGCCAGCAGCTTAACTTTGGGCCTAAAAGCAGAGACCCAGTACTTC. Its protein product is CASSLTLGLKAETQYF. V usage is TRBV7-9 and J usage is TRBJ2-5, with D unclear. The CDR3 has 16 amino acids. Germline CDR1 is SEHNR and CDR2 is FQNEAQ (reference sequence). The V and J ends lost 2 bases and 4 bases respectively, with 17 bases between them.

This clonotype was detected a few times. The chain has TRBV20-1 and TRBJ2-1, with 12 bases matching TRBD2. The trim removed 0 bases at V and 7 bases at J, leaving 10 bases unmatched. Germline V gene lookup returns CDR1 DFQATT and CDR2 SNEGSKA (reference sequence). The CDR3 runs 17 residues. Here the CDR3 reads CSARDFLGTSGYNEQFF. DNA for the CDR3: TGCAGTGCTAGAGATTTTCTCGGGACTAGCGGGTATAATGAGCAGTTCTTC.

V gene TRBV7-2 combines with J gene TRBJ2-3; 12 bases match TRBD2. This CDR3 region has 17 residues. CDR1 is SGHTA, CDR2 FQGNSA, per germline. Trimming at V came to 8 bases and at J to 7 bases, leaving 16 bases not matched to a gene. Here the CDR3 reads CASALSLAGGPVNTQYF. In DNA form, the CDR3 reads TGTGCCAGCGCCCTTAGCCTAGCGGGGGGGCCGGTAAATACGCAGTATTTT.

CDR3 amino acids: CSVGAPTEAFF. The CDR3 DNA reads TGCAGCGTTGGGGCGCCGACTGAAGCTTTCTTT. This chain links TRBV29-1 with TRBJ1-1, with D unresolved. The length of the CDR3 is 11 residues. Trimming removed 4 bases at V and 5 bases at J, with 8 bases between. In germline, CDR1 is SQVTM, CDR2 ANQGSEA.

The chain employs TRBV30 and TRBJ2-5, with D tentatively TRBD1 (6 bases). CDR3 length equals 14 residues. The V end lost 4 bases, the J end lost 6 bases, and 18 bases lay between the germline ends. CDR1 is GTSNPN and CDR2 is SVGIG in the germline V gene (reference sequence). CDR3 amino acids: CAWTPGVGRKTQYF. The CDR3 nucleotides are TGTGCCTGGACCCCAGGGGTTGGCCGGAAGACCCAGTACTTC.

This rearrangement joins TRBV5-5 to TRBJ2-5; D could derive from TRBD1 or TRBD2 (7 bases each). Deletions cut 0 bases from V and 3 bases from J, with 18 bases between. Germline values: CDR1 SGHKS, CDR2 YYEKEE (reference sequence). The CDR3 length is 17 residues. CDR3 sequence (DNA): TGTGCCAGCAGCTTGGGATGGAACAGGGGAGGGGAAGAGACCCAGTACTTC. This codes for CASSLGWNRGGEETQYF.

The gene calls are TRBV13 and TRBJ2-5, with a tentative D call TRBD1 (6 bases). CDR3 length: 14 amino acids. In germline, CDR1 is PRHDT, CDR2 FYEKMQ (reference sequence). V lost 2 bases and J 2 bases, leaving 9 bases between the germline ends. The CDR3 DNA sequence: TGTGCCAGCAGCTTACGGACAGCACAAGAGACCCAGTACTTC. Translation: CASSLRTAQETQYF.

The chain joins TRBV28 to TRBJ1-4; no clear D gene. The CDR3 totals 16 residues. CDR1 MDHEN and CDR2 SYDVKM come from the germline V gene. Deletions cut 6 bases from V and 4 bases from J, with 18 bases between. DNA for the CDR3: TGTGCCAGCAGCGCCGGTGGGCGAAGGAATAATGAAAAACTGTTTTTT. Its translation is CASSAGGRRNNEKLFF.

The chain is built from TRBV7-9 and TRBJ2-1, with a tentative D call TRBD1 (5 bases). V was pared by 4 bases and J by 10 bases, with 14 bases between. The CDR3 contains 13 residues. Germline V gene data show CDR1 as SEHNR and CDR2 as FQNEAQ (reference sequence). Written as DNA, the CDR3 is TGTGCCAGCAGCTCCTCCTCAGGGCAGGAGCAGTTCTTC. Its protein product is CASSSSSGQEQFF.

CDR3 nucleotide sequence: TGTGCCAGCAGCATCTTCAGAGGAGAGCAGTACTTC. As protein: CASSIFRGEQYF. This rearrangement joins TRBV12-3 or TRBV12-4 to TRBJ2-7; D unclear. The CDR3 is 12 residues long. V gave up 6 bases and J gave up 7 bases, with 13 bases separating them.

Remarks on this clonotype: Possible read error: a much larger clone is one base away. This sequence joins TRBV20-1 and TRBJ2-7; D is perhaps TRBD1 (6 bases). Per germline, CDR1 DFQATT and CDR2 SNEGSKA (reference sequence). The CDR3 length is 14 residues. The V end was cut by 5 bases, the J end by 2 bases, with 16 bases between. The CDR3 reads CSALGTLKTYEQYF. CDR3 sequence (DNA): TGCAGTGCTCTGGGGACACTAAAGACCTACGAGCAGTACTTC.